The 16 T cell receptor beta chains reported below all come from one sample, sequenced in a study of PD-L1 blockade in urothelial cancer (dated by TCRdb to about 2017). Receptor amplification or capture employed the immunoSEQ multiplex PCR assay. The source is immuneACCESS, and TCRdb retained only in-frame sequences with V and J called. Part of the clones is not carried over; for the studies checked, unresolved V genes explain less than half of this, and the remainder is unexplained. In all, the sample holds about 51,000 clones, and around 88% of those were seen once. The ten most abundant clones make up more than 15% of the sample. Sequences were derived from PBMCs, sampled around atezolizumab (anti-PD-L1) treatment. The receptor source for this set is a man aged 55 to 69 with urothelial cancer.

This clone was picked up a small number of times. This chain uses TRBV6-6 with TRBJ1-2; weak D call: TRBD1 (6 bases). Between the trimmed V and J ends, which lost 6 bases and 4 bases, there was a span of 12 bases. The CDR3 sequence is 13 residues long. Per the germline V gene, CDR1 is MNHNY and CDR2 is SVGAGI (reference sequence). CDR3 in amino acids: CASSRGQFYGYTF. The CDR3 DNA reads as TGTGCCAGCAGCCGCGGACAGTTCTATGGCTACACCTTC.

The CDR3 sequence: CASSLTGSNTGELFF. The DNA of the CDR3 is TGTGCCAGCAGCTTGACAGGGAGCAACACCGGGGAGCTGTTTTTT. The gene calls are TRBV7-3 and TRBJ2-2; 7 bases are shared with TRBD1. The CDR3 has 15 amino acids. Germline V gene data show CDR1 as SGHTA and CDR2 as FQGTGA. With V trimmed by 3 bases and J by 2 bases, 3 bases remained unmatched.

The chain combines TRBV19 with TRBJ1-5, with 8 bases identical to TRBD1. The germline CDR1 and CDR2 sequences are LNHDA and SQIVND (reference sequence). This CDR3 has 15 residues. V shed 3 bases and J 4 bases; nucleotides not matched to a gene: 5. CDR3 region: CASSIYDRGNQPQHF. The DNA for the CDR3 is TGTGCCAGTAGTATCTATGACAGGGGAAATCAGCCCCAGCATTTT.

The rearrangement joins TRBV15 to TRBJ1-3; TRBD1 aligns across 8 bases. This CDR3 is 18 amino acids long. J gave up 1 base and V 0 bases, and 8 bases lay outside the gene matches. CDR1 is LNHNV and CDR2 is YYDKDF in the germline V gene (reference sequence). CDR3 sequence reads: CATSRDLTGGISGNTIYF. The CDR3 bases are TGTGCCACCAGCAGAGATCTTACAGGGGGTATTTCTGGAAACACCATATATTTT.

The chain combines TRBV2 with TRBJ1-3; maybe TRBD1 (6 bases). This CDR3 spans 13 amino acids. Trimming took 6 bases from V and 2 from J, leaving 8 bases between them. Germline CDR1 and CDR2: SNHLY and FYNNEI. The chain's CDR3 is CASRGGAGNTIYF. CDR3 nucleotides: TGTGCCAGCAGAGGGGGAGCTGGAAACACCATATATTTT.

The DNA for the CDR3 is TGTGCCAGCAGCCAAGAGGGCACCAGGGGGTATCAGCCCCAGCATTTT. Its protein is CASSQEGTRGYQPQHF. The rearrangement joins TRBV4-2 to TRBJ1-5; the match to TRBD1 covers 7 bases. Germline V gene data show CDR1 as LGHNA and CDR2 as YNFKEQ. The CDR3 loop spans 16 amino acids. The trim removed 0 bases at V and 5 bases at J, leaving 7 bases unmatched.

The chain carries TRBV9 and TRBJ1-2; 7 positions agree with TRBD1. The CDR3 extends over 12 amino acids. Per the germline V gene, CDR1 is SGDLS and CDR2 is YYNGEE. The ends lost 3 bases at V and 8 bases at J; junction bases unmatched: 4. The CDR3 region is CASSDGQDGYTF. CDR3 nucleotides: TGTGCCAGCAGCGACGGACAGGACGGCTACACCTTC.

The chain recombines TRBV4-1 with TRBJ2-7; D might be TRBD2 (5 bases). V was pared by 1 base and J by 2 bases, with 12 bases between. The CDR3 has 15 amino acids. Per germline, CDR1 MGHRA and CDR2 YSYEKL. In DNA, the CDR3 is TGCGCCAGCAGCCAAGGGTACAGAGGGACCTACGAGCAGTACTTC. Protein sequence: CASSQGYRGTYEQYF.

The chain uses TRBV7-2 and TRBJ2-1; 10 bases map to TRBD2. The CDR3 has 16 amino acids. The V and J ends lost 2 bases and 5 bases, in that order; junction bases with no gene match: 6. Germline loops: CDR1 SGHTA, CDR2 FQGNSA. The CDR3 reads CASSLRRAGGDNEQFF. The CDR3 bases are TGTGCCAGCAGCTTAAGGAGAGCGGGAGGGGACAATGAGCAGTTCTTC. Using reference TRBV7-2 and TRBJ2-1 for the parts outside the CDR3, the full variable domain is GAGVSQSPSNKVTEKGKDVELRCDPISGHTALYWYRQSLGQGLEFLIYFQGNSAPDKSGLPSDRFSAERTGGSVSTLTIQRTQQEDSAVYLCASSLRRAGGDNEQFFGPGTRLTVL.

The chain recombines TRBV7-2 with TRBJ2-5, with D uncertain. This CDR3 comprises 15 residues. Trimming cost V 5 bases and J 5 bases, with 18 bases left between them. The germline V gene has CDR1 SGHTA and CDR2 FQGNSA. CDR3 in DNA: TGTGCCAGCAGCCCCCGACGGCCCCCTAGTGAGACCCAGTACTTC. Translation gives CASSPRRPPSETQYF. Variable domain in full (rest from reference TRBV7-2 and TRBJ2-5): GAGVSQSPSNKVTEKGKDVELRCDPISGHTALYWYRQSLGQGLEFLIYFQGNSAPDKSGLPSDRFSAERTGGSVSTLTIQRTQQEDSAVYLCASSPRRPPSETQYFGPGTRLLVL.

The chain links TRBV2 to TRBJ2-5; 7 nucleotides agree with TRBD1. This CDR3 spans 12 amino acids. Germline V gene lookup returns CDR1 SNHLY and CDR2 FYNNEI. J was trimmed by 5 bases and V by 7 bases; bases with no gene match: 4. Written as DNA, the CDR3 is TGTGCCAGCAAGGACAGGTGGGAGACCCAGTACTTC. Translation gives CASKDRWETQYF.

This clone has only a few counts. This chain connects TRBV6-1 to TRBJ1-3; D unresolved. The CDR3 has 17 residues. Trimming stripped 0 bases from V and 2 bases from J, with 14 bases between. Looked up from germline, CDR1 is MNHNS and CDR2 is SASEGT. CDR3 loop: CASSEARTRYAGNTIYF. Here the CDR3 DNA reads TGTGCCAGCAGTGAAGCTAGGACTCGTTATGCTGGAAACACCATATATTTT.

The rearrangement links TRBV5-4 to TRBJ1-2, with 11 nucleotides matching TRBD1. With V trimmed by 5 bases and J by 8 bases, 8 bases remained unmatched. The CDR3 has 14 amino acids. Germline V gives CDR1 SGHNT, CDR2 YYREEE (reference sequence). CDR3 residues: CASSFRDRGSGYTF. CDR3 coding DNA: TGTGCCAGCAGTTTTCGGGACAGGGGGAGCGGCTACACCTTC.

The chain employs TRBV10-2 and TRBJ1-2; the match to TRBD1 covers 7 bases. CDR3 length equals 12 residues. Germline CDR1 reads WSHSY; CDR2 reads SAAADI. The J segment lost 8 bases and the V segment lost 9 bases, leaving 9 bases of the junction unmatched. CDR3 residues: CASGGTGVGYTF. The CDR3 region has the DNA TGCGCCAGTGGGGGCACAGGGGTAGGCTACACCTTC.

The chain is built from TRBV5-1 and TRBJ2-5, with no clear D. V shed 2 bases and J shed 5 bases, with 10 bases lying between them. The CDR3 consists of 13 residues. Germline V gene sequence: CDR1 SGHRS, CDR2 YFSETQ. The chain's CDR3 is CASSFYLRETQYF. The CDR3 DNA follows: TGCGCCAGCAGCTTCTACCTCCGGGAGACCCAGTACTTC.

This rearrangement joins TRBV19 to TRBJ1-5; 8 bases match TRBD1. After removal of 7 bases from V and 6 bases from J, the junction contained 11 bases not matched to a gene. Germline lookup yields CDR1 LNHDA and CDR2 SQIVND (reference sequence). The CDR3 runs 15 residues. CDR3 loop: CASTLGAGGFQPQHF. The CDR3 nucleotides are TGTGCCAGTACCCTGGGGGCAGGGGGCTTTCAGCCCCAGCATTTT.